These T cell receptor beta chains were read from a single sample in a study of a mutant IDH1 vaccine in newly diagnosed glioma. Sequencing was performed with immunoSEQ multiplex PCR; in TCRdb, only in-frame clones are kept and a portion is missing. The sample has 50,000 to 65,000 clones; around 87% are singletons. Their specific antigens are unknown. Material: PBMCs, obtained from a glioma patient whose treatment included an IDH1 peptide vaccine. All receptors come from a man between 40 and 49 years old with glioma. Both conserved end residues are part of each CDR3. D genes are given only for firm matches. Clone size appears in some rows only: once, few, many, or a class for an expanded clone.

>TRBJ2-5|TRBV11-2|NA|NA
TGTGCCAGCAGCTTGAGAGAGACCCAGTACTTC
CASSLRETQYF
>TRBJ1-4|TRBV7-7|NA|NA
TGTGCTAGCAGCACAGGAGCCACAGGGTCGACTAATGAAAAACTGTTTTTT
CASSTGATGSTNEKLFF
>TRBJ2-1|TRBV7-2|TRBD1|NA
TGTGCCAGCAGCTTAGGGGACAGCCTACTAATTCAGTTCTTC
CASSLGDSLLIQFF
>TRBJ1-2|TRBV6-4|TRBD1|NA
TGTGCCAGCAGTTTCCTCAGGGGGAGTAACTATGGCTACACCTTC
CASSFLRGSNYGYTF
>TRBJ2-7|TRBV7-9|TRBD2|once
TGTGCCAGCAGCTTAGCGGGCGGGAGGGGAAACGAGCAGTACTTC
CASSLAGGRGNEQYF
>TRBJ2-3|TRBV4-3|NA|NA
TGCGCCAGCAGCCGAAGTCGGGGGCCAGATACGCAGTATTTT
CASSRSRGPDTQYF
>TRBJ2-6|TRBV6-4|NA|NA
TGTGCCAGCAGTGACTCTAGGGGGGCTGGGGCCAACGTCCTGACTTTC
CASSDSRGAGANVLTF
>TRBJ2-7|TRBV18|NA|NA
TGTGCCAGCTCACCAAGGTCCCACAATGGGGACGAGCAGTACTTC
CASSPRSHNGDEQYF
>TRBJ1-5|TRBV7-9|TRBD1|NA
TGTGCCAGCAGCCCCAGGGGGCGAGGGAGCAATCAGCCCCAGCATTTT
CASSPRGRGSNQPQHF
>TRBJ1-1|TRBV19|TRBD1|NA
TGTGCCAGTAGTACCCAGGGGGCGGGCACTGAAGCTTTCTTT
CASSTQGAGTEAFF
>TRBJ2-7|TRBV7-9|NA|NA
TGTGCCAGCAGCACTAAGGGTCCGAACGAGCAGTACTTC
CASSTKGPNEQYF
>TRBJ1-1|TRBV19|NA|NA
TGTGCCAGTAAAGGGCTCCCTATCGGGGGACTGAACACTGAAGCTTTCTTT
CASKGLPIGGLNTEAFF
>TRBJ2-2|TRBV28|NA|NA
TGTGCCAGCAGCCAACTAGGAGTCACCGGGGAGCTGTTTTTT
CASSQLGVTGELFF
>TRBJ2-2|TRBV9|TRBD2|NA
TGTGCCAGCAGCGTAGCCTCTAGCGGGAGGACCGGGGAGCTGTTTTTT
CASSVASSGRTGELFF
>TRBJ2-7|TRBV6-6|NA|NA
TGTGCCAGCAGTTACTCAACAGTCGAGCAGTACTTC
CASSYSTVEQYF
>TRBJ1-2|TRBV4-3|NA|NA
TGCGCCAGCAGCCAATTGGCAGGGGCGCATGGCTACACCTTC
CASSQLAGAHGYTF
>TRBJ2-1|TRBV10-3|NA|NA
TGTGCCATCAGGCCGACAGGCCGCTCCCACAATGAGCAGTTCTTC
CAIRPTGRSHNEQFF
>TRBJ1-5|TRBV2|NA|few
TGTGCCAGCATGGCCGAGGGTAGTCATCAGCCCCAGCATTTT
CASMAEGSHQPQHF
>TRBJ1-4|TRBV7-9|TRBD1|NA
TGTGCCAGCAGCTTACTCGGGACAGCAAGGGAAAAACTGTTTTTT
CASSLLGTAREKLFF
>TRBJ2-7|TRBV6-1|NA|NA
TGTGCCAGCAGTGAGAACCCGGGGGTAGGCTCCTACGAGCAGTACTTC
CASSENPGVGSYEQYF
>TRBJ2-5|TRBV6-1|TRBD2|NA
TGTGCCAGCAGGAGCCTCCCCGGGGGGCAAGAGACCCAGTACTTC
CASRSLPGGQETQYF
>TRBJ1-4|TRBV7-2|TRBD1|NA
TGTGCCAGCAGCTTAGGAGGGGGCCTGGGTAATGAAAAACTGTTTTTT
CASSLGGGLGNEKLFF
>TRBJ1-1|TRBV18|NA|NA
TGTGCCAGCTCACAGGGGAACTTAGAGAACACTGAAGCTTTCTTT
CASSQGNLENTEAFF
>TRBJ2-5|TRBV27|NA|NA
TGTGCCAGCAGTCCACTGTTCTCAGAGACCCAGTACTTC
CASSPLFSETQYF
>TRBJ2-3|TRBV5-4|NA|once
TGTGCCAGCAGCCTCAGGACTGGGCGCACAGATACGCAGTATTTT
CASSLRTGRTDTQYF
>TRBJ2-7|TRBV5-1|TRBD1|medium-sized
TGCGCCAGCAGCTTACGGACAGGGGGCTACGAGCAGTACTTC
CASSLRTGGYEQYF
>TRBJ2-4|TRBV18|NA|once
TGTGCCAGCTCACGGGACACCTTAGCCAAAAACATTCAGTACTTC
CASSRDTLAKNIQYF
>TRBJ1-2|TRBV5-5|TRBD1|NA
TGTGCCAGCAGCTTGGCCCGGGACAGGGGGAACTATGGCTACACCTTC
CASSLARDRGNYGYTF
>TRBJ2-2|TRBV5-1|TRBD2|NA
TGCGCCAGCAGCTTGGCCCTAGCGGGCGGGGAGCTGTTTTTT
CASSLALAGGELFF
>TRBJ2-3|TRBV9|NA|NA
TGTGCCAGCAGCGCGGGACTGGCAATCAATACGGATACGCAGTATTTT
CASSAGLAINTDTQYF
>TRBJ2-7|TRBV7-3|TRBD2|NA
TGTGCCAGCAGCCAAACTAGCGGGAGGGCCGGGTACGAGCAGTACTTC
CASSQTSGRAGYEQYF
>TRBJ1-2|TRBV2|NA|NA
TGTGCCAGCAGTGATGGTCTCTATGGCTACACCTTC
CASSDGLYGYTF
>TRBJ2-7|TRBV19|NA|NA
TGTGCCAGTAGCATGTTAGGGACTGGCAGCTCCTACGAGCAGTACTTC
CASSMLGTGSSYEQYF
>TRBJ2-1|TRBV9|NA|NA
TGTGCCAGCAGCGTAGAGTGGACTCACTCCTACAATGAGCAGTTCTTC
CASSVEWTHSYNEQFF
>TRBJ2-7|TRBV6-1|TRBD1|NA
TGTGCCAGCATAACAGGGGGGAGCTCCTACGAGCAGTACTTC
CASITGGSSYEQYF
>TRBJ2-3|TRBV7-2|TRBD2|once
TGTGCCAGCAGCTTAGCTGACCGGGAGGCTGATACGCAGTATTTT
CASSLADREADTQYF
>TRBJ2-5|TRBV7-2|NA|NA
TGTGCCAGCAGCTCAATGTACCAAGAGACCCAGTACTTC
CASSSMYQETQYF
>TRBJ2-4|TRBV5-4|NA|NA
TGTGCCAGCAGCTTGGTCGGAGCCAAAAACATTCAGTACTTC
CASSLVGAKNIQYF
>TRBJ2-1|TRBV27|TRBD2|NA
TGTGCCAGCAGTACAGCGGGAGGAGGTTCCTACAATGAGCAGTTCTTC
CASSTAGGGSYNEQFF
>TRBJ1-3|TRBV5-1|NA|NA
TGCGCCAGCAGCTTGAGGGGTAGGGGTCAATCTGGAAACACCATATATTTT
CASSLRGRGQSGNTIYF
>TRBJ1-4|TRBV28|NA|NA
TGTGCCAGCAGTTCTCCCGGAACAGGGTATAATGAAAAACTGTTTTTT
CASSSPGTGYNEKLFF
>TRBJ1-4|TRBV5-1|TRBD1|NA
TGCGCCAGCAGCTTGAATTTGGGACAGGGGGTTGGCGAGCTGTTTTTT
CASSLNLGQGVGELFF
>TRBJ1-5|TRBV29-1|NA|NA
TGCAGCGTCGAAACCGACGGCAATCAGCCCCAGCATTTT
CSVETDGNQPQHF
>TRBJ2-7|TRBV29-1|NA|NA
TGCAGCGTGGGGACATCATCCTACGAGCAGTACTTC
CSVGTSSYEQYF
>TRBJ2-2|TRBV2|NA|NA
TGTGCCAGCAGTGAAGCGGCCGCCGGGGAGCTGTTTTTT
CASSEAAAGELFF
>TRBJ2-7|TRBV5-1|NA|NA
TGCGCCAGCAGACTACTAGGGGGAAGGGACGAGCAGTACTTC
CASRLLGGRDEQYF
>TRBJ1-3|TRBV4-2|NA|NA
TGTGCCAGCAGCCCCAAACGGGGCCTGAACGGAAACACCATATATTTT
CASSPKRGLNGNTIYF
>TRBJ2-7|TRBV7-2|TRBD2|medium-sized
TGTGCCAGCAGCCGGGAGGGTAGCGGGAAAACCTACGAGCAGTACTTC
CASSREGSGKTYEQYF
>TRBJ2-3|TRBV19|TRBD2|NA
TGTGCCAGTAGTCCGCGGACTAGCTTGGATACGCAGTATTTT
CASSPRTSLDTQYF
>TRBJ2-3|TRBV7-2|NA|NA
TGTGCCAGCAGCTTAGGCCTCGCACCGGGTACGCAGTATTTT
CASSLGLAPGTQYF
>TRBJ2-2|TRBV15|TRBD1|NA
TGTGCCACCAGCAGCGGGACAGTGAACACCGGGGAGCTGTTTTTT
CATSSGTVNTGELFF
>TRBJ2-7|TRBV9|TRBD1|NA
TGTGCCAGCAGCAGGGGACAGGGCTACGAGCAGTACTTC
CASSRGQGYEQYF
>TRBJ1-1|TRBV7-9|NA|NA
TGTGCCAGCAGCTTAGCGCGGTTACCGGGGCGCACTGAAGCTTTCTTT
CASSLARLPGRTEAFF
>TRBJ2-6|TRBV18|TRBD1|NA
TGTGCCAGCTCACCGCGGACAGGGTCCTCTGGGGCCAACGTCCTGACTTTC
CASSPRTGSSGANVLTF
>TRBJ1-3|TRBV7-7|NA|NA
TGTGCCAGCAGTCTTACTGGTTCTGGAAACACCATATATTTT
CASSLTGSGNTIYF
>TRBJ2-5|TRBV19|NA|few
TGTGCCAGTGGGACTCGGCGGGGCTCCACCCGGGAGACCCAGTACTTC
CASGTRRGSTRETQYF
>TRBJ2-5|TRBV4-2|NA|NA
TGTGCCAGCAGCCAAGACGAGCGCCGACAAGAGACCCAGTACTTC
CASSQDERRQETQYF
>TRBJ1-3|TRBV27|NA|NA
TGTGCCAGCAGTCTACAGGGAGGTGGAAACACCATATATTTT
CASSLQGGGNTIYF
>TRBJ1-1|TRBV14|NA|NA
TGTGCCAGCAGATACAGTGGGGGCACTGAAGCTTTCTTT
CASRYSGGTEAFF
>TRBJ2-5|TRBV11-1|TRBD2|NA
TGTGCCAGCAGCTACGGACTAGCGGGATTAGGAGAGACCCAGTACTTC
CASSYGLAGLGETQYF